The rows below give T cell receptor beta chains drawn from one sample of a study of blood T cell repertoires in COVID-19. The method was immunoSEQ multiplex PCR; TCRdb's version includes in-frame clones alone and lacks a portion of them. Of 250,000 to 350,000 clones listed, 85% to 90% are singletons. Input material: peripheral blood. Receptors were obtained from a woman under 40 with COVID-19, enrolled during active disease. Both conserved end residues are part of each CDR3. The order of the fields is D gene, V gene, J gene, clone size, CDR3 DNA, CDR3 protein. D genes are given only for firm matches. For some rows the clone size is stated as once, few or many, or as a class when expanded; others skip it.

d_call: -
v_call: TRBV28
j_call: TRBJ1-1
clone_size: -
cdr3_nt: TGTGCCAGCAGACCAACCGGGACACCAAACACTGAAGCTTTCTTT
cdr3_aa: CASRPTGTPNTEAFF

d_call: -
v_call: TRBV4-1
j_call: TRBJ2-7
clone_size: few
cdr3_nt: TGCGCCAGCAGCCAAGATGCAGGGGCTAGTGGTTACGAGCAGTACTTC
cdr3_aa: CASSQDAGASGYEQYF

d_call: TRBD1
v_call: TRBV2
j_call: TRBJ1-5
clone_size: -
cdr3_nt: TGTGCCAGCAGTTGGGACAGGAATCAGCCCCAGCATTTT
cdr3_aa: CASSWDRNQPQHF

d_call: -
v_call: TRBV21-1
j_call: TRBJ2-7
clone_size: -
cdr3_nt: TGTGCCAGCAGCATAGACGAGCAGTACTTC
cdr3_aa: CASSIDEQYF

d_call: TRBD1
v_call: TRBV30
j_call: TRBJ1-5
clone_size: -
cdr3_nt: TGTGCCTGGAGTCCGACAGGGGGCAATCAGCCCCAGCATTTT
cdr3_aa: CAWSPTGGNQPQHF

d_call: -
v_call: TRBV24-1
j_call: TRBJ2-1
clone_size: -
cdr3_nt: TGTGCCACCAGTGATAGGGGCGGATACAATGAGCAGTTCTTC
cdr3_aa: CATSDRGGYNEQFF

d_call: -
v_call: TRBV27
j_call: TRBJ1-1
clone_size: -
cdr3_nt: TGTGCCAGCAGACATCAACAGGGAGTGGTGGACACTGAAGCTTTCTTT
cdr3_aa: CASRHQQGVVDTEAFF

d_call: TRBD2
v_call: TRBV19
j_call: TRBJ2-3
clone_size: -
cdr3_nt: TGTGCCAGCCAGGGACAGGGGTGGACTAGCGGGAGCGGAGATACGCAGTATTTT
cdr3_aa: CASQGQGWTSGSGDTQYF

d_call: TRBD2
v_call: TRBV5-4
j_call: TRBJ2-5
clone_size: -
cdr3_nt: TGTGCCAGCAGTGTCGGAACTAGCGGACGAGAGACCCAGTACTTC
cdr3_aa: CASSVGTSGRETQYF

d_call: TRBD2
v_call: TRBV2
j_call: TRBJ2-5
clone_size: -
cdr3_nt: TGTGCCCTCTTAGAGCTAGCGGGAGGAGGAGAGACCCAGTACTTC
cdr3_aa: CALLELAGGGETQYF

d_call: -
v_call: TRBV7-8
j_call: TRBJ1-1
clone_size: -
cdr3_nt: TGTGCCAGCAGCTTATACGGAGAAGGCACTGAAGCTTTCTTT
cdr3_aa: CASSLYGEGTEAFF

d_call: -
v_call: TRBV19
j_call: TRBJ1-6
clone_size: once
cdr3_nt: TGTGCCAGTAACGAGGGAAACTCACCCCTCCACTTT
cdr3_aa: CASNEGNSPLHF

d_call: TRBD2
v_call: TRBV7-6
j_call: TRBJ2-2
clone_size: -
cdr3_nt: TGTGCCAGCAGGGGCAGGGGCCTAGCGGGCCGCGAACACCGGGGAGCTGTTTTT
cdr3_aa: CASRGRGLAGREHRGAVF

d_call: -
v_call: TRBV2
j_call: TRBJ1-2
clone_size: -
cdr3_nt: TGTGCCAGCAGTTTCAATAACTATGGCTACACCTTC
cdr3_aa: CASSFNNYGYTF

d_call: -
v_call: TRBV27
j_call: TRBJ1-1
clone_size: -
cdr3_nt: TGTGCCAGCAGTTTGACCGGGTTGAACACTGAAGCTTTCTTT
cdr3_aa: CASSLTGLNTEAFF

d_call: TRBD1
v_call: TRBV28
j_call: TRBJ1-1
clone_size: -
cdr3_nt: TGTGCCAGCAGTTCGGGACAGCTAAACACTGAAGCTTTCTTT
cdr3_aa: CASSSGQLNTEAFF

d_call: TRBD2
v_call: TRBV11-3
j_call: TRBJ2-1
clone_size: -
cdr3_nt: TGTGCCAGCAGCTTAGTAGCTAGCGGGAGGCCGGGTGAGCAGTTCTTC
cdr3_aa: CASSLVASGRPGEQFF

d_call: TRBD1
v_call: TRBV2
j_call: TRBJ2-5
clone_size: -
cdr3_nt: TGTGCCACTACAGGGGTCGGGGAGACCCAGTACTTC
cdr3_aa: CATTGVGETQYF

d_call: -
v_call: TRBV18
j_call: TRBJ2-3
clone_size: -
cdr3_nt: TGTGCCAGCTCACCGCTAGCCAACACAGATACGCAGTATTTT
cdr3_aa: CASSPLANTDTQYF

d_call: TRBD2
v_call: TRBV19
j_call: TRBJ2-1
clone_size: -
cdr3_nt: TGTGCCAGCACGAAAGCGGGGAGCTCCTACAATGAGCAGTTCTTC
cdr3_aa: CASTKAGSSYNEQFF

d_call: -
v_call: TRBV29-1
j_call: TRBJ1-3
clone_size: -
cdr3_nt: TGCAGCGTTGAAGGGCGCGGTTCTGGAAACACCATATATTTT
cdr3_aa: CSVEGRGSGNTIYF

d_call: -
v_call: TRBV12-5
j_call: TRBJ1-3
clone_size: -
cdr3_nt: TGTGCTAGTGGTTTGCGGGTGCTTGGAAACACCATATATTTT
cdr3_aa: CASGLRVLGNTIYF

d_call: -
v_call: TRBV5-1
j_call: TRBJ1-4
clone_size: -
cdr3_nt: TGCGCCAGCAGCTTGGAGATGACAGTTGATGAAAAACTGTTTTTT
cdr3_aa: CASSLEMTVDEKLFF

d_call: TRBD1
v_call: TRBV15
j_call: TRBJ2-2
clone_size: -
cdr3_nt: TGTGCCACCAGCAGAGATCCCCGCAGGGGGCAAACCGGGGAGCTGTTTTTT
cdr3_aa: CATSRDPRRGQTGELFF

d_call: -
v_call: TRBV7-2
j_call: TRBJ1-2
clone_size: -
cdr3_nt: TGTGCCAGCAGCTCCGTCGAGAGTGATGGCTACACCTTC
cdr3_aa: CASSSVESDGYTF

d_call: -
v_call: TRBV5-1
j_call: TRBJ1-6
clone_size: -
cdr3_nt: TGCGCCAGCAGCTTGGAACAGTACGATAATTCACCCCTCCACTTT
cdr3_aa: CASSLEQYDNSPLHF

d_call: -
v_call: TRBV27
j_call: TRBJ1-3
clone_size: -
cdr3_nt: TGTGCCAGCAGTAAATTGGGGCCCGGAAACACCATATATTTT
cdr3_aa: CASSKLGPGNTIYF

d_call: -
v_call: TRBV5-1
j_call: TRBJ2-1
clone_size: -
cdr3_nt: TGCGCCAGCAGCTTGCAGGGGGGCAATGAGCAGTTCTTC
cdr3_aa: CASSLQGGNEQFF